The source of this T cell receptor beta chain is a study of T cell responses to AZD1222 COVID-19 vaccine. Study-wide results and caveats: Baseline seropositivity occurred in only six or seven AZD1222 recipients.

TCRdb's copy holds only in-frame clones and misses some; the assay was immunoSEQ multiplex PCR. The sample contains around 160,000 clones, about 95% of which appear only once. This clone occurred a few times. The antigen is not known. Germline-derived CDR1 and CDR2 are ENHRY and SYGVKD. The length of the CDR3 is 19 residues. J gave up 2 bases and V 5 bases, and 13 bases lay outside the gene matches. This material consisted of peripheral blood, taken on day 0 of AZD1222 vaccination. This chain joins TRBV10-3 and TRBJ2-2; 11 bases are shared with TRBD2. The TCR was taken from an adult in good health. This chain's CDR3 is CAISPFSLAGGYNTGELFF. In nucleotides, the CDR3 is TGTGCCATCAGTCCCTTTTCTTTAGCGGGAGGGTATAACACCGGGGAGCTGTTTTTT.